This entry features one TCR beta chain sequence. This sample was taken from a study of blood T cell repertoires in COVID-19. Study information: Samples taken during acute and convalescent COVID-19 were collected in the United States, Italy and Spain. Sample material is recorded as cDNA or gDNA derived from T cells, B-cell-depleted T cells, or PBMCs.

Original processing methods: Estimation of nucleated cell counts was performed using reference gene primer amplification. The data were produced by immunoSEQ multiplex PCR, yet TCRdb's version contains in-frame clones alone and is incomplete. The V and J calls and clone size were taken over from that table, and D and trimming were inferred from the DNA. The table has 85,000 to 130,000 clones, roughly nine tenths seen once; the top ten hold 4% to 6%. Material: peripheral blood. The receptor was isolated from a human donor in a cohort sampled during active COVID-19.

The CDR3 reads CASSPRTSRVTDTQYF. The DNA for the CDR3 is TGTGCCAGCAGCCCCAGGACTAGCAGAGTCACAGATACGCAGTATTTT. V gene TRBV7-8 combines with J gene TRBJ2-3; 8 bases are shared with TRBD2. The CDR3 runs to 16 residues. The junction had 9 bases not matched to a gene; V was cut back by 5 bases and J by 2 bases. The germline CDR1 and CDR2 sequences are SGHVS and FQNEAQ.